This T cell receptor beta chain was captured in a study of T cells in localized non-small cell lung cancer. Study conclusions and caveats: Adjacent lung tissue had a median 57 of the top 100 clones found in the tumor. Elevated blood T cell density was associated with longer overall survival. Heterogeneity is still possible, as just one tumor region was sequenced. Uninvolved neighboring lung showed the greatest T cell clonality, exceeding tumor.

The V and J ends lost 4 bases and 1 base, in that order; junction bases with no gene match: 2. CDR1 and CDR2 (germline): SGHDT, YYEEEE. CDR3 length equals 14 residues. Repertoires were generated with immunoSEQ multiplex PCR, while TCRdb's copy carries only in-frame clones and drops some. The sample consists of about 21,000 clones, about 87% of them appearing once. Notes on this clone: The antigen is unknown.

The chain recombines TRBV5-6 with TRBJ2-4; 7 nucleotides agree with TRBD1. The TCR originated in a male donor older than 55 with stage I squamous cell lung carcinoma. Sequencing was performed on peripheral blood, taken before any cancer treatment. The CDR3 reads CASSPGQAKNIQYF. CDR3 nucleotides: TGTGCCAGCAGCCCGGGACAGGCCAAAAACATTCAGTACTTC.